Listed below are T cell receptor beta chains from one sample, sequenced in a study of cytomegalovirus exposure and HLA in healthy donors. Data came from immunoSEQ multiplex PCR; TCRdb stores just in-frame clones and leaves some out. The sample lists a few hundred thousand clones, approximately 80% seen once, with 2.9% in the top ten. The sample was PBMCs. Source of these receptors: a man younger than 40 in good health and CMV-seronegative. CDR3s include the opening cysteine and the closing phenylalanine or tryptophan. Each record gives: D gene, J gene, V gene, clone size, CDR3 DNA, CDR3 protein. The D gene is left open where the match is weak. Rows may omit the clone size; those that give it use once, few, many or a size class.

D: TRBD2; J: TRBJ2-3; V: TRBV29-1; size: -; DNA: TGCAGCGTTGAGGGGACTAGCGGAAACACAGATACGCAGTATTTT; CDR3: CSVEGTSGNTDTQYF
D: TRBD1; J: TRBJ2-7; V: TRBV15; size: -; DNA: TGTGCCACCAGCATTGGGACAGGGGAGTACGAGCAGTACTTC; CDR3: CATSIGTGEYEQYF
D: -; J: TRBJ2-3; V: TRBV5-1; size: -; DNA: TGCGCCAGCAGCTTGGTCGGAGATACGCAGTATTTT; CDR3: CASSLVGDTQYF
D: -; J: TRBJ2-1; V: TRBV25-1; size: -; DNA: TGTGCCAGCAGGGAGAGCTCCTACAATGAGCAGTTCTTC; CDR3: CASRESSYNEQFF
D: -; J: TRBJ2-7; V: TRBV5-6; size: few; DNA: TGTGCCAGCAGCTGGGAGAACTACGAGCAGTACTTC; CDR3: CASSWENYEQYF
D: -; J: TRBJ2-2; V: TRBV28; size: -; DNA: TGTGCCAGCAGTGTCGGAGGGGGCCTGAACACCGGGGAGCTGTTTTTT; CDR3: CASSVGGGLNTGELFF
D: TRBD1; J: TRBJ2-5; V: TRBV2; size: -; DNA: TGTGCCAGCATTCGGGACAGGCAAGAGACCCAGTACTTC; CDR3: CASIRDRQETQYF
D: TRBD1; J: TRBJ2-1; V: TRBV27; size: -; DNA: TGTGCCAGCAGTTCACATGCAGGGGGCTCCTACAATGAGCAGTTCTTC; CDR3: CASSSHAGGSYNEQFF
D: TRBD1; J: TRBJ2-7; V: TRBV9; size: -; DNA: TGTGCCAGCAGCGTAGGTTGGGACAGGTTATACGAGCAGTACTTC; CDR3: CASSVGWDRLYEQYF
D: TRBD2; J: TRBJ2-2; V: TRBV7-7; size: -; DNA: TGTGCTAGCAGCCGCCTCGGGAGCGGGAAGCTGTTTTTT; CDR3: CASSRLGSGKLFF
D: -; J: TRBJ2-7; V: TRBV9; size: -; DNA: TGTGCCAGCAGCGTAGAAGCCTCTGCGGATGCCTACGAGCAGTACTTC; CDR3: CASSVEASADAYEQYF
D: -; J: TRBJ1-1; V: TRBV5-1; size: -; DNA: TGCGCCAGCAGCTTGGAGGGTCCGGGGTTCGCTGAAGCTTTCTTT; CDR3: CASSLEGPGFAEAFF
D: -; J: TRBJ1-1; V: TRBV5-4; size: -; DNA: TGTGCCAGCAGCTTGGCCGACACGACTGAAGCTTTCTTT; CDR3: CASSLADTTEAFF
D: -; J: TRBJ1-1; V: TRBV19; size: -; DNA: TGTGCCAGTAGTATGAAAAGGGGTTCTGAAGCTTTCTTT; CDR3: CASSMKRGSEAFF
D: TRBD1; J: TRBJ1-5; V: TRBV9; size: -; DNA: TGTGCCAGCAGCGTAGAGGGGACAGGGAAGCAGCCCCAGCATTTT; CDR3: CASSVEGTGKQPQHF
D: TRBD1; J: TRBJ2-7; V: TRBV2; size: -; DNA: TGTGCCAGCAGCTTACAGGGGCCATACGAGCAGTACTTC; CDR3: CASSLQGPYEQYF
D: -; J: TRBJ2-1; V: TRBV5-5; size: -; DNA: TGTGCCAGCAGCCCCTGGCGGGGCAGCCCTGGTGAGCAGTTCTTC; CDR3: CASSPWRGSPGEQFF
D: TRBD1; J: TRBJ1-4; V: TRBV2; size: -; DNA: TGTGCCAGCAGTGAAATGGGACAGGGAGGGGAAAAACTGTTTTTT; CDR3: CASSEMGQGGEKLFF
D: -; J: TRBJ1-5; V: TRBV5-1; size: -; DNA: TGCGCCAGCAGCAATAACCCAGGGGAGCTATGGCCCCAGCATTTT; CDR3: CASSNNPGELWPQHF
D: TRBD2; J: TRBJ2-5; V: TRBV7-3; size: -; DNA: TGTGCCAGCAGCTTAACGTCTACTAGCGGGGCCAAGACTACCCAGTACTTC; CDR3: CASSLTSTSGAKTTQYF
D: TRBD1; J: TRBJ2-5; V: TRBV28; size: -; DNA: TGTGCCAGCAGTTCGACAGGGGGCTCTGGAGAGACCCAGTACTTC; CDR3: CASSSTGGSGETQYF
D: -; J: TRBJ2-5; V: TRBV6-1; size: once; DNA: TGTGCCAGCAAAGCGAACCTCAGAGGAGACCAGTACTTC; CDR3: CASKANLRGDQYF
D: -; J: TRBJ1-2; V: TRBV6-5; size: -; DNA: TGTGCCAGCAGAGAACCAGGGCAGGGCTACACCTTC; CDR3: CASREPGQGYTF
D: -; J: TRBJ1-2; V: TRBV29-1; size: -; DNA: TGCAGCGACAAAGACAGGTTCTATGGCTACACCTTC; CDR3: CSDKDRFYGYTF
D: TRBD2; J: TRBJ2-7; V: TRBV29-1; size: many; DNA: TGCAGCGTTCAAGCGGGGACCTACGAGCAGTACTTC; CDR3: CSVQAGTYEQYF
D: -; J: TRBJ1-2; V: TRBV5-1; size: few; DNA: TGCGCCAGCAGCTTGGCCGCGACAGGTGCCGATGGCTACACCTTC; CDR3: CASSLAATGADGYTF
D: -; J: TRBJ2-1; V: TRBV7-9; size: -; DNA: TGTGCCAGCAGCAAAGCGATCTTTGAGCAGTTCTTC; CDR3: CASSKAIFEQFF
D: TRBD1; J: TRBJ2-2; V: TRBV2; size: -; DNA: TGTGCCAGCAGCGGACAGGGCGCCACCGGGGAGCTGTTTTTT; CDR3: CASSGQGATGELFF
D: TRBD1; J: TRBJ2-7; V: TRBV19; size: -; DNA: TGTGCCAGTAGTATGCCCGGGACAGGCTCCTACGAGCAGTACTTC; CDR3: CASSMPGTGSYEQYF
D: -; J: TRBJ2-6; V: TRBV19; size: -; DNA: TGTGCCAGTAGTAAAAGGACAGTTCCGGCTGGGGCCAGCGTCCTGACTTTC; CDR3: CASSKRTVPAGASVLTF
D: -; J: TRBJ2-2; V: TRBV9; size: -; DNA: TGTGCCAGCAGCGTAGTTGGCCAGGGCAGCGGGGAGCTGTTTTTT; CDR3: CASSVVGQGSGELFF
D: TRBD1; J: TRBJ2-4; V: TRBV2; size: -; DNA: TGTGCCAGCAGTGGGGCTAAGGGGGCAGGAAACATTCAGTACTTC; CDR3: CASSGAKGAGNIQYF
D: TRBD2; J: TRBJ2-7; V: TRBV6-6; size: -; DNA: TGTGCCGCGGGGGACTCCTACGAGCAGTACTTC; CDR3: CAAGDSYEQYF
D: TRBD2; J: TRBJ2-5; V: TRBV5-1; size: -; DNA: TGCGCCAGCAGCCCAGGGACTAGCGGGTGGGAGACCCAGTACTTC; CDR3: CASSPGTSGWETQYF
D: TRBD1; J: TRBJ1-6; V: TRBV6-1; size: few; DNA: TGTGCCAGCACTTGGGACAGGGGGGATTCACCCCTCCACTTT; CDR3: CASTWDRGDSPLHF
D: TRBD1; J: TRBJ1-6; V: TRBV7-3; size: -; DNA: TGTGCCAGCAGCCCGTCGGGACAGGGGTATAATTCACCCCTCCACTTT; CDR3: CASSPSGQGYNSPLHF
D: -; J: TRBJ1-1; V: TRBV10-2; size: -; DNA: TGCGCCAGCAGTTCCAGTCTGGACATGAACACTGAAGCTTTCTTT; CDR3: CASSSSLDMNTEAFF
D: TRBD1; J: TRBJ2-6; V: TRBV6-1; size: -; DNA: TGTGCCAGCAGTGTATCGACAGGGGTGGGGGCCAGCGTCCTGACTTTC; CDR3: CASSVSTGVGASVLTF
D: TRBD2; J: TRBJ2-5; V: TRBV5-4; size: -; DNA: TGTGCCAGCAGCTTGTTCGCTAGCGGGGGGGCAGAGACCCAGTACTTC; CDR3: CASSLFASGGAETQYF
D: TRBD1; J: TRBJ1-6; V: TRBV10-3; size: -; DNA: TGTGCCATCAGTCCCGGGACAGGGTCGAATTCACCCCTCCACTTT; CDR3: CAISPGTGSNSPLHF
D: -; J: TRBJ1-4; V: TRBV28; size: -; DNA: TGTGCCAGCAGTTCCAAAACAGGGCTCTTCGAAAAACTGTTTTTT; CDR3: CASSSKTGLFEKLFF
D: TRBD1; J: TRBJ2-3; V: TRBV19; size: -; DNA: TGTGCCAGTAGTACGGGGGACAGGGGAACAGATACGCAGTATTTT; CDR3: CASSTGDRGTDTQYF
D: TRBD1; J: TRBJ1-1; V: TRBV19; size: -; DNA: TGTGCCAGTAGTTTGGACAGGGGGAGTAATTACACTGAAGCTTTCTTT; CDR3: CASSLDRGSNYTEAFF
D: TRBD1; J: TRBJ1-5; V: TRBV19; size: few; DNA: TGTGCCAGTAGTATCGGACAGGGGAGGCAGCCCCAGCATTTT; CDR3: CASSIGQGRQPQHF
D: TRBD1; J: TRBJ1-1; V: TRBV6-1; size: -; DNA: TGTGCCAGCAGTCGGACAGGGTTGAACACTGAAGCTTTCTTT; CDR3: CASSRTGLNTEAFF
D: TRBD1; J: TRBJ2-7; V: TRBV5-1; size: -; DNA: TGCGCCAGCTCAAGGGCAGGGGGCTACGAGCAGTACTTC; CDR3: CASSRAGGYEQYF